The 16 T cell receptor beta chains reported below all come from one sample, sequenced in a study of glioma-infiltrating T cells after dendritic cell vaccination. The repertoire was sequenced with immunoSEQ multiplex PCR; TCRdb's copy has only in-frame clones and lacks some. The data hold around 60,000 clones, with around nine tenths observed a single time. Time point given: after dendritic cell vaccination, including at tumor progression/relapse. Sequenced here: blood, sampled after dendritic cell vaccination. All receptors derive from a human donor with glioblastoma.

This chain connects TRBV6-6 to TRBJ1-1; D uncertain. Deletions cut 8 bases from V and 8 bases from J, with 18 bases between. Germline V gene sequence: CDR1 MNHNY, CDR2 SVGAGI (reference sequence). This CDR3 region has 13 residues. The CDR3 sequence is CASRDLRNGEAFF. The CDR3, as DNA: TGTGCCAGCCGGGATCTACGGAACGGGGAAGCTTTCTTT.

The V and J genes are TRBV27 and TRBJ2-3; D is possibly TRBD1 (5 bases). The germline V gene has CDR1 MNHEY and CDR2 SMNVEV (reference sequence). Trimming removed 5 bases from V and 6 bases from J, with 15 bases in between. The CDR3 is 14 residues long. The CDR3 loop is CASSLIYQGDTQYF. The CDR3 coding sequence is TGTGCCAGCAGTCTGATATACCAGGGTGATACGCAGTATTTT.

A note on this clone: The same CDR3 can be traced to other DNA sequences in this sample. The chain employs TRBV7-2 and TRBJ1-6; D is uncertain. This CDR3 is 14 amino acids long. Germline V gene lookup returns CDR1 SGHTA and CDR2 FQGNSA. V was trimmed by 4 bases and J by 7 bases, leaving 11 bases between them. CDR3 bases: TGTGCCAGCAGCTCTGTCGTGAGGAATTCACCCCTCCACTTT. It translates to CASSSVVRNSPLHF.

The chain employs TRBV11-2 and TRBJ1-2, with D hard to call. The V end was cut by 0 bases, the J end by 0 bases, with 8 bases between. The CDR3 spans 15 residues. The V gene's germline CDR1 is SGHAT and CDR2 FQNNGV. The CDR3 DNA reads TGTGCCAGCAGCTTAGAGGCGGCAACTAACTATGGCTACACCTTC. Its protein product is CASSLEAATNYGYTF.

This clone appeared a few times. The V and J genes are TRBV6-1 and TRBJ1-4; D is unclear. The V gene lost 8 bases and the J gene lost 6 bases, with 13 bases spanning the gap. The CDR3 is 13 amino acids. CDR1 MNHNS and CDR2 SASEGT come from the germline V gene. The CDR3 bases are TGTGCCAGCGGCCGGGGAGGATATGAAAAACTGTTTTTT. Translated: CASGRGGYEKLFF.

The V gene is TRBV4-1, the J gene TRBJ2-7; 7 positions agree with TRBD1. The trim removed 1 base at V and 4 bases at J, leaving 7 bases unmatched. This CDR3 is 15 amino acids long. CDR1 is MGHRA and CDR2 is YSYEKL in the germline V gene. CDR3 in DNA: TGCGCCAGCAGCCAAGTCGAGACAGGGATATACGAGCAGTACTTC. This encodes CASSQVETGIYEQYF.

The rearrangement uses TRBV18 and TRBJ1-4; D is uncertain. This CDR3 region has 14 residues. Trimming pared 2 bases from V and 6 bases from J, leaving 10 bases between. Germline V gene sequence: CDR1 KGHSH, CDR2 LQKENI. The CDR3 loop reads CASSPGRLDEKLFF. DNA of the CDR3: TGTGCCAGCTCACCAGGCCGACTGGATGAAAAACTGTTTTTT.

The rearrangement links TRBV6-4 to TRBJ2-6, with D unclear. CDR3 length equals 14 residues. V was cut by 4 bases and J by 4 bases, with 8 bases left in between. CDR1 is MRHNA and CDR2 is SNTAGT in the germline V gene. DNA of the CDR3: TGTGCCAGCAGTGTCTCTCTGGGGGCCAACGTCCTGACTTTC. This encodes CASSVSLGANVLTF.

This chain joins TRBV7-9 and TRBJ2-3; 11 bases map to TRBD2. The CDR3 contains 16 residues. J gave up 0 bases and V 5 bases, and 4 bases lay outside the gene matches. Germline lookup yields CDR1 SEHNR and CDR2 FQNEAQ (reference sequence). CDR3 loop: CASSPRTSGSTDTQYF. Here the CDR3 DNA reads TGTGCCAGCAGCCCCCGGACTAGCGGGAGCACAGATACGCAGTATTTT.

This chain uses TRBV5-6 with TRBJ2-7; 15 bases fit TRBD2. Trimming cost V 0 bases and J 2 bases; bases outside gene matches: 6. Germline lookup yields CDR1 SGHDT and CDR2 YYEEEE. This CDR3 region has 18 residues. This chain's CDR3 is CASSLAGLAGGRPYEQYF. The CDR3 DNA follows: TGTGCCAGCAGCTTGGCCGGACTAGCGGGAGGGCGACCCTACGAGCAGTACTTC.

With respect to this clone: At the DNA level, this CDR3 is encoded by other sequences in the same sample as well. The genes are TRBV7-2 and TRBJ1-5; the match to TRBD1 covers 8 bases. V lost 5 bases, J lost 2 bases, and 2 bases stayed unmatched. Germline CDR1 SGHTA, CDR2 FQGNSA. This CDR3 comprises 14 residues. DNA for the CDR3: TGTGCCAGCAGCCCGACAGGGGGCAATCAGCCCCAGCATTTT. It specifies CASSPTGGNQPQHF.

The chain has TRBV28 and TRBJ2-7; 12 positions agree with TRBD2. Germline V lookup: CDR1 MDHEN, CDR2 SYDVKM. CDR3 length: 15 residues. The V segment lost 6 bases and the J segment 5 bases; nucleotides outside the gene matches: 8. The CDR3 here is CASRTASGGANEQYF. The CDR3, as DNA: TGTGCCAGCAGGACCGCTAGCGGGGGGGCAAACGAGCAGTACTTC.

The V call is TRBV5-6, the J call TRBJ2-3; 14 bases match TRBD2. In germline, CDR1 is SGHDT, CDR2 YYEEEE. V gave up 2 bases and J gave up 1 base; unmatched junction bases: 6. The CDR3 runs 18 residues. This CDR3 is CASSFTSGLAGGTDTQYF. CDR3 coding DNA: TGTGCCAGCAGCTTCACTTCGGGACTAGCGGGGGGCACAGATACGCAGTATTTT.

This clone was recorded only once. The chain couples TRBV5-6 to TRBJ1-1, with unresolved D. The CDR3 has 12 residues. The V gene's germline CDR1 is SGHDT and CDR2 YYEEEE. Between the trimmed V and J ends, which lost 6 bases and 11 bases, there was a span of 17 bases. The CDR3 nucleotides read TGTGCCAGCACCCTGTTCGGGAGAAGGGCTTTCTTT. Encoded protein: CASTLFGRRAFF.

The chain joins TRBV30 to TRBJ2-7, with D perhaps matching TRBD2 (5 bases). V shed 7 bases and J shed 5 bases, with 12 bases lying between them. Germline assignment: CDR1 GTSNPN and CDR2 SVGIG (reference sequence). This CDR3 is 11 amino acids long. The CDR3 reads CASGSRDEQYF. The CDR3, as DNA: TGTGCCTCGGGGTCCCGGGACGAGCAGTACTTC.

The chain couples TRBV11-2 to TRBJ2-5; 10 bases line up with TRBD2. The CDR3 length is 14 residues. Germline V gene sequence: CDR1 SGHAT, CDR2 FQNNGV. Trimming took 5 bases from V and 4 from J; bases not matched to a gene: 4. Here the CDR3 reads CASSLRLAGETQYF. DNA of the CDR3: TGTGCCAGCAGCCTAAGACTAGCGGGAGAGACCCAGTACTTC.